Listed below are T cell receptor beta chains from one sample, sequenced in a study of T cell changes during pregnancy in multiple sclerosis. Generated by immunoSEQ multiplex PCR, the TCRdb table keeps only in-frame clones and is missing some. The sample contains more than 85,000 clones, roughly 94% of which appear only once. The specimen comprised peripheral blood, sampled after pregnancy. These receptors originate from a female donor in good health, enrolled as a control in a pregnancy study. CDR3s include the opening cysteine and the closing phenylalanine or tryptophan. Each record gives: clone size, CDR3 length, D gene, V gene, J gene, CDR3 protein, CDR3 DNA. A D gene is named only where the DNA matches it firmly. A row's size may be missing; if present it is once, few, many or a size class.

abundance: once; len: 13; d_gene: .; v_gene: TRBV30; j_gene: TRBJ1-2; CDR3aa: CAWVAGMNYGYTF; CDR3nt: TGTGCCTGGGTCGCGGGGATGAACTATGGCTACACCTTC
abundance: .; len: 12; d_gene: .; v_gene: TRBV4-2; j_gene: TRBJ2-7; CDR3aa: CASSQDLYEQYF; CDR3nt: TGTGCCAGCAGCCAAGATCTCTACGAGCAGTACTTC
abundance: .; len: 14; d_gene: .; v_gene: TRBV10-2; j_gene: TRBJ1-6; CDR3aa: CASSATGQGSPLHF; CDR3nt: TGCGCCAGCAGTGCCACAGGGCAAGGCTCACCCCTCCACTTT
abundance: .; len: 17; d_gene: TRBD2; v_gene: TRBV7-8; j_gene: TRBJ2-4; CDR3aa: CASSHGLAGGRGNIQYF; CDR3nt: TGTGCCAGCAGCCACGGACTAGCGGGGGGCCGGGGAAACATTCAGTACTTC
abundance: .; len: 15; d_gene: TRBD2; v_gene: TRBV6-4; j_gene: TRBJ2-1; CDR3aa: CASSGSSGSHNEQFF; CDR3nt: TGTGCCAGCAGTGGATCTAGCGGGTCTCACAATGAGCAGTTCTTC
abundance: .; len: 13; d_gene: TRBD1; v_gene: TRBV6-5; j_gene: TRBJ2-5; CDR3aa: CASSWTGPETQYF; CDR3nt: TGTGCCAGCAGTTGGACAGGGCCAGAGACCCAGTACTTC
abundance: .; len: 18; d_gene: TRBD1; v_gene: TRBV5-1; j_gene: TRBJ1-1; CDR3aa: CASSLGTGPLVMNTEAFF; CDR3nt: TGCGCCAGCAGCTTGGGGACAGGCCCGTTAGTAATGAACACTGAAGCTTTCTTT
abundance: .; len: 13; d_gene: .; v_gene: TRBV19; j_gene: TRBJ2-3; CDR3aa: CATRTTHTDTQYF; CDR3nt: TGTGCCACTCGGACTACTCACACAGATACGCAGTATTTT
abundance: .; len: 17; d_gene: TRBD2; v_gene: TRBV2; j_gene: TRBJ2-7; CDR3aa: CASSTGTSGRAEYEQYF; CDR3nt: TGTGCCAGCAGTACCGGGACTAGCGGGAGGGCCGAGTACGAGCAGTACTTC
abundance: .; len: 14; d_gene: TRBD2; v_gene: TRBV2; j_gene: TRBJ2-1; CDR3aa: CASIPLAGDNEQFF; CDR3nt: TGTGCCAGCATCCCCCTAGCGGGAGACAATGAGCAGTTCTTC
abundance: .; len: 16; d_gene: TRBD2; v_gene: TRBV5-1; j_gene: TRBJ2-3; CDR3aa: CASSPSTSGSTDTQYF; CDR3nt: TGCGCCAGCAGCCCCTCTACTAGCGGGAGTACAGATACGCAGTATTTT
abundance: .; len: 15; d_gene: TRBD2; v_gene: TRBV6-6; j_gene: TRBJ2-1; CDR3aa: CASRPGTSGSNEQFF; CDR3nt: TGTGCCAGCAGACCAGGGACTAGCGGGAGTAATGAGCAGTTCTTC
abundance: .; len: 15; d_gene: .; v_gene: TRBV7-9; j_gene: TRBJ1-3; CDR3aa: CASSLGSFSGNTIYF; CDR3nt: TGTGCCAGCAGCTTAGGTTCCTTCTCTGGAAACACCATATATTTT
abundance: .; len: 15; d_gene: .; v_gene: TRBV6-6; j_gene: TRBJ1-4; CDR3aa: CASSSGQQIYEKLFF; CDR3nt: TGTGCCAGCAGCTCTGGACAGCAAATTTATGAAAAACTGTTTTTT
abundance: .; len: 14; d_gene: .; v_gene: TRBV27; j_gene: TRBJ2-7; CDR3aa: CASSSGLTSYEQYF; CDR3nt: TGTGCCAGCAGTTCAGGACTAACCTCCTACGAGCAGTACTTC
abundance: once; len: 13; d_gene: TRBD2; v_gene: TRBV2; j_gene: TRBJ2-7; CDR3aa: CASSVGTSDEQYF; CDR3nt: TGTGCCAGCAGTGTCGGGACTAGCGACGAGCAGTACTTC
abundance: .; len: 15; d_gene: TRBD1; v_gene: TRBV28; j_gene: TRBJ2-2; CDR3aa: CASSSPGQNTGELFF; CDR3nt: TGTGCCAGCAGTTCTCCGGGACAGAACACTGGGGAGCTGTTTTTT
abundance: .; len: 15; d_gene: .; v_gene: TRBV15; j_gene: TRBJ2-6; CDR3aa: CATSSGGSGANVLTF; CDR3nt: TGTGCCACCAGCAGCGGGGGCTCTGGGGCCAACGTCCTGACTTTC
abundance: .; len: 15; d_gene: .; v_gene: TRBV19; j_gene: TRBJ1-2; CDR3aa: CASSIFGQGFYGYTF; CDR3nt: TGTGCCAGTAGTATCTTTGGTCAGGGATTCTATGGCTACACCTTC
abundance: few; len: 13; d_gene: .; v_gene: TRBV5-1; j_gene: TRBJ1-1; CDR3aa: CASSPVSNTEAFF; CDR3nt: TGCGCCAGCAGCCCAGTCTCTAACACTGAAGCTTTCTTT
abundance: .; len: 18; d_gene: .; v_gene: TRBV18; j_gene: TRBJ1-2; CDR3aa: CASSPSPPARLSNYGYTF; CDR3nt: TGTGCCAGCTCACCATCTCCTCCAGCCCGACTTTCTAACTATGGCTACACCTTC
abundance: once; len: 15; d_gene: TRBD1; v_gene: TRBV5-8; j_gene: TRBJ2-1; CDR3aa: CASSLGGTGRDEQFF; CDR3nt: TGTGCCAGCAGCCTGGGGGGGACAGGGAGGGATGAGCAGTTCTTC
abundance: .; len: 16; d_gene: .; v_gene: TRBV25-1; j_gene: TRBJ2-2; CDR3aa: CASSEWGQGLAGELFF; CDR3nt: TGTGCCAGCAGTGAATGGGGACAAGGTCTCGCCGGGGAGCTGTTTTTT
abundance: once; len: 17; d_gene: .; v_gene: TRBV19; j_gene: TRBJ2-3; CDR3aa: CASSILGTNAGPDTQYF; CDR3nt: TGTGCCAGTAGTATATTGGGGACGAATGCGGGACCAGATACGCAGTATTTT